The 12 T cell receptor beta chains below were found in one sample sequenced in a study of T cell responses to AZD1222 COVID-19 vaccine. Repertoires were generated with immunoSEQ multiplex PCR, while TCRdb's copy carries only in-frame clones and drops some. This sample carries approximately 80,000 clones, 80% to 90% of them seen once, and the ten largest clones take about 3.5%. The specimen comprised peripheral blood, sampled 28 days after the second AZD1222 dose. These receptor sequences come from an adult who received the AZD1222 COVID-19 vaccine.

This sequence joins TRBV19 and TRBJ2-2; no clear D. The CDR3 sequence is 16 residues long. V lost 7 bases and J lost 0, with 15 bases in between. Looked up from germline, CDR1 is LNHDA and CDR2 is SQIVND (reference sequence). The CDR3 is CASNGRTEANTGELFF. CDR3 DNA sequence: TGTGCCAGTAACGGCCGGACGGAAGCGAACACCGGGGAGCTGTTTTTT.

The rearrangement joins TRBV2 to TRBJ1-4, with D possibly TRBD1 on 5 matching bases. V was shortened by 3 bases and J by 5 bases, with 13 bases between the two germline ends. The CDR3 is 15 residues long. CDR1 is SNHLY, CDR2 FYNNEI, per germline. CDR3 sequence (DNA): TGTGCCAGCAGTGAGTTTCGGCCAGGGAATGAAAAACTGTTTTTT. This codes for CASSEFRPGNEKLFF. Full variable domain (missing parts from reference TRBV2 and TRBJ1-4): EPEVTQTPSHQVTQMGQEVILRCVPISNHLYFYWYRQILGQKVEFLVSFYNNEISEKSEIFDDQFSVERPDGSNFTLKIRSTKLEDSAMYFCASSEFRPGNEKLFFGSGTQLSVL.

The chain carries TRBV5-4 and TRBJ1-3; 10 bases agree with TRBD1. CDR3 size: 16 residues. The V gene's germline CDR1 is SGHNT and CDR2 YYREEE (reference sequence). With V trimmed by 7 bases and J by 1 base, 8 bases remained unmatched. The CDR3 DNA is TGTGCCAGCTCGCCGGGACAGGGGTTTTCTGGAAACACCATATATTTT. Protein product: CASSPGQGFSGNTIYF.

V gene TRBV19 combines with J gene TRBJ1-1; no clear D. V shed 3 bases and J shed 4 bases, with 12 bases lying between them. CDR3 length: 14 amino acids. Looked up from germline, CDR1 is LNHDA and CDR2 is SQIVND (reference sequence). The CDR3 coding sequence is TGTGCCAGTAGTATGGGCGGGTTCGGCACTGAAGCTTTCTTT. This codes for CASSMGGFGTEAFF.

V is TRBV7-2 and J is TRBJ2-3; D is possibly TRBD2 (7 bases). This CDR3 region has 16 residues. Trimming cost V 2 bases and J 1 base, with 13 bases left between them. In germline, CDR1 is SGHTA, CDR2 FQGNSA. For the CDR3, the DNA is TGTGCCAGCAGCTTACATGGGGGGGCTGGCACAGATACGCAGTATTTT. This encodes CASSLHGGAGTDTQYF.

This chain links TRBV7-2 with TRBJ2-7; the match to TRBD2 covers 8 bases. Germline V gives CDR1 SGHTA, CDR2 FQGNSA. With V trimmed by 2 bases and J by 0 bases, 6 bases remained unmatched. This CDR3 has 16 residues. In DNA, the CDR3 is TGTGCCAGCAGCTTAAGGGCGGGGGGCCTCTCCTACGAGCAGTACTTC. Amino acid sequence: CASSLRAGGLSYEQYF.

The rearrangement joins TRBV19 to TRBJ1-5; 8 bases fit TRBD1. CDR3 length: 14 amino acids. After removal of 6 bases from V and 7 bases from J, the junction contained 8 bases not matched to a gene. From germline, CDR1 is LNHDA and CDR2 SQIVND (reference sequence). The CDR3 here is CASRPQGARQPQHF. CDR3 in DNA: TGTGCCAGTAGACCTCAGGGGGCAAGGCAGCCCCAGCATTTT.

The gene calls are TRBV2 and TRBJ1-3; maybe TRBD1 (5 bases). Germline CDR1 SNHLY, CDR2 FYNNEI. The CDR3 is 15 amino acids. The ends were cut back, 11 bases at V and 0 bases at J, with 17 bases in the middle. The CDR3 DNA is TGTGCCCGCCGGGACGCCCGTTCCTCTGGAAACACCATATATTTT. It codes for CARRDARSSGNTIYF.

The chain uses TRBV12-3 or TRBV12-4 and TRBJ2-2; TRBD2 aligns across 8 bases. The CDR3 has 13 residues. J lost 6 bases, V lost 5 bases, and 2 bases had no gene match. Here the CDR3 reads CASSELAAGELFF. CDR3 bases: TGTGCCAGCAGTGAACTAGCGGCCGGGGAGCTGTTTTTT.

In this sample, this clone turned up once. CDR3 sequence (DNA): TGTGCCAGCAACCGCCGGGGGCCGCGGAACACTGAAGCTTTCTTT. Translation: CASNRRGPRNTEAFF. The rearrangement uses TRBV7-9 and TRBJ1-1, with D possibly being TRBD1 (6 bases). The CDR3 sequence is 15 residues long. Germline CDR1 and CDR2: SEHNR and FQNEAQ (reference sequence). The V end lost 7 bases, the J end lost 1 base, and 16 bases lay between the germline ends. Full variable domain (outside the CDR3, taken from reference TRBV7-9 and TRBJ1-1): DTGVSQNPRHKITKRGQNVTFRCDPISEHNRLYWYRQTLGQGPEFLTYFQNEAQLEKSRLLSDRFSAERPKGSFSTLEIQRTEQGDSAMYLCASNRRGPRNTEAFFGQGTRLTVV.

The V call is TRBV24-1, the J call TRBJ2-1; 7 nucleotides agree with TRBD2. Germline values: CDR1 KGHDR, CDR2 SFDVKD. This CDR3 has 16 residues. V was clipped by 0 bases and J by 10 bases; unmatched bases: 11. The CDR3 here is CATSDLETSSMEEQFF. CDR3 nucleotides: TGTGCCACCAGTGATTTGGAGACTAGCTCGATGGAGGAGCAGTTCTTC.

The V call is TRBV11-2, the J call TRBJ1-2, with D possibly matching TRBD1 (5 bases). This CDR3 is built from 15 residues. Germline assignment: CDR1 SGHAT and CDR2 FQNNGV. Deletions cut 5 bases from V and 0 bases from J, with 13 bases between. The CDR3: CASSASGPTNYGYTF. The CDR3 DNA sequence: TGTGCCAGCAGCGCCTCGGGGCCTACTAACTATGGCTACACCTTC.